Each of the 10 T cell receptor beta chains below was sequenced from the same sample in a study of cytomegalovirus exposure and HLA in healthy donors. The study ran its PCR with 60 Vbeta and 13 Jbeta primers. Repertoires were generated with immunoSEQ multiplex PCR, while TCRdb's copy carries only in-frame clones and drops some. The table lists 95,000 to 150,000 clones, 80% of them singletons. Sequencing input: PBMCs. These receptors all come from a middle-aged man in good health and CMV-seronegative.

With regard to this clone: This sample includes further DNA sequences coding for the same CDR3. V is TRBV5-4 and J is TRBJ2-7, with D possibly being TRBD2 (6 bases). From germline, CDR1 is SGHNT and CDR2 YYREEE (reference sequence). Trimming took 4 bases from V and 2 from J, leaving 13 bases between them. This CDR3 comprises 14 residues. Here the CDR3 reads CASSLQGLTYEQYF. The CDR3, as DNA: TGTGCCAGCAGCCTGCAGGGACTGACCTACGAGCAGTACTTC.

The rearrangement joins TRBV27 to TRBJ2-2; TRBD2 aligns across 7 bases. Trimming took 6 bases from V and 5 from J; bases not matched to a gene: 9. CDR1 is MNHEY, CDR2 SMNVEV, per germline (reference sequence). There are 15 residues in the CDR3. The CDR3 protein is CASRETSSRTGELFF. The CDR3 nucleotides read TGTGCCAGCAGAGAGACTAGCTCAAGGACCGGGGAGCTGTTTTTT.

This rearrangement joins TRBV19 to TRBJ2-7; 9 nucleotides match TRBD1. The length of the CDR3 is 16 residues. With V trimmed by 0 bases and J by 3 bases, 6 bases remained unmatched. Germline assignment: CDR1 LNHDA and CDR2 SQIVND (reference sequence). The CDR3 nucleotides are TGTGCCAGTAGTATAGATACTGGACAGGGGATCTACGAGCAGTACTTC. Protein: CASSIDTGQGIYEQYF.

The CDR3 loop reads CASSSPDRKSYEQYF. The DNA for the CDR3 is TGTGCCAGCAGTTCCCCGGACAGGAAGTCCTACGAGCAGTACTTC. The rearrangement links TRBV2 to TRBJ2-7, with 7 bases that match TRBD1. Looked up from germline, CDR1 is SNHLY and CDR2 is FYNNEI. CDR3 length: 15 residues. Losses at the gene ends were 5 bases for V and 1 base for J; bases not matched to a gene: 8. Based on the CDR3 plus reference TRBV2 and TRBJ2-7, the full variable domain is EPEVTQTPSHQVTQMGQEVILRCVPISNHLYFYWYRQILGQKVEFLVSFYNNEISEKSEIFDDQFSVERPDGSNFTLKIRSTKLEDSAMYFCASSSPDRKSYEQYFGPGTRLTVT.

The J gene is TRBJ2-7, the V gene TRBV6-1; D is unclear. Trimming took off 6 bases at V and 2 bases at J, with 11 bases between the two ends. Germline V gene data show CDR1 as MNHNS and CDR2 as SASEGT. CDR3 length: 13 amino acids. The CDR3 nucleotides read TGTGCCAGCAGGGAATTGGGCACCTACGAGCAGTACTTC. The encoded protein is CASRELGTYEQYF.

This chain uses TRBV5-8 with TRBJ1-2; tentatively, D is TRBD1 (6 bases). Germline V lookup: CDR1 SGHTS, CDR2 YDEGEE. The CDR3 spans 16 residues. V was clipped by 2 bases and J by 7 bases, with 21 bases between them. CDR3 sequence reads: CASSFSWTAPPGGYTF. As DNA, the CDR3 is TGTGCCAGCAGCTTCAGTTGGACAGCCCCCCCGGGTGGCTACACCTTC.

This CDR3 is CASSVGTGGYTGELFF. CDR3 DNA sequence: TGTGCCAGCAGCGTAGGGACAGGGGGATACACCGGGGAGCTGTTTTTT. The rearrangement uses TRBV5-5 and TRBJ2-2, with 11 positions matching TRBD1. The CDR3 loop spans 16 amino acids. Germline-derived CDR1 and CDR2 are SGHKS and YYEKEE (reference sequence). With V trimmed by 4 bases and J by 3 bases, 5 bases remained unmatched.

The DNA for the CDR3 is TGTGCCTGGATGATAGCGGGGACAGATACGCAGTATTTT. The encoded protein is CAWMIAGTDTQYF. This chain connects TRBV30 to TRBJ2-3; 8 nucleotides agree with TRBD2. J was trimmed by 3 bases and V by 4 bases; bases with no gene match: 3. This CDR3 has 13 residues. Germline values: CDR1 GTSNPN, CDR2 SVGIG (reference sequence).

V usage is TRBV4-1 and J usage is TRBJ2-3, with TRBD2 matching 14 bases. The CDR3 consists of 17 residues. V lost 3 bases to trimming and J lost 5 bases; unmatched junction nucleotides: 7. In germline, CDR1 is MGHRA, CDR2 YSYEKL. The CDR3 loop is CASSQEVGTSGRDTQYF. The CDR3 bases are TGCGCCAGCAGCCAGGAGGTGGGGACTAGCGGGAGAGATACGCAGTATTTT.

The CDR3 sequence: CAVYPRQSLYEQYF. The CDR3 DNA follows: TGCGCTGTCTATCCTAGACAGTCCCTCTACGAGCAGTACTTC. This chain links TRBV10-1 with TRBJ2-7; possibly TRBD1 for D (5 bases). The CDR3 contains 14 residues. Germline values: CDR1 WNHNN, CDR2 SYGVQD (reference sequence).